This TCR beta chain was retrieved from a study of T-cell memory formation after mild COVID-19. Study at large: The two donors had largely donor-specific TCR clusters. Study results and caveats: Later expanders leaned toward CD4+, whereas clones contracting from day 15 to 85 were balanced CD4/CD8. Clones that contracted clustered mainly in CM and EM if CD4+ and in EMRA if CD8+. The SARS-CoV-2 specificity of second-wave clones reaching peak at day 37 remained unverified.

The V end lost 4 bases, the J end lost 2 bases, and 6 bases lay between the germline ends. The V gene's germline CDR1 is SGHDT and CDR2 YYEEEE. The CDR3 has 12 amino acids. Using its own MiXCR run on the 5' RACE reads, TCRdb lists one record per CDR3 protein. The sample lists about 470,000 distinct CDR3 sequences, about 20% occurring once. Note on this clonotype: Its specificity is not known.

Sequencing was done on a sample of PBMCs or a T cell subset sorted from them (not recorded which). The genes are TRBV5-6 and TRBJ1-1; no clear D gene. The source is an adult woman who had mild COVID-19 (a few samples of this study predate the infection). Cell type and time point are not known. CDR3 DNA: TGTGCCAGCAGCAGAAGTAACACTGAAGCTTTCTTT. Translating gives CASSRSNTEAFF.